The present T cell receptor beta chain was sequenced within a study of identifying expanded T cells in peripheral blood. This clone was detected once. Measured with immunoSEQ multiplex PCR; TCRdb has only the in-frame clones, and not every one. The data contain under 150,000 clones, 65% to 90% of them singletons. The CDR3 covers 13 residues. CDR1 KGHSH and CDR2 LQKENI come from the germline V gene. The germline V and J ends were trimmed by 5 bases and 0 bases, with 7 bases remaining between them. The receptor comes from a person between 18 and 75 years old in good health. The sequenced sample was blood. The chain couples TRBV18 to TRBJ1-1; D remains unclear. The CDR3 is CASSEYMNTEAFF. For the CDR3, the DNA is TGTGCCAGCTCAGAGTACATGAACACTGAAGCTTTCTTT.